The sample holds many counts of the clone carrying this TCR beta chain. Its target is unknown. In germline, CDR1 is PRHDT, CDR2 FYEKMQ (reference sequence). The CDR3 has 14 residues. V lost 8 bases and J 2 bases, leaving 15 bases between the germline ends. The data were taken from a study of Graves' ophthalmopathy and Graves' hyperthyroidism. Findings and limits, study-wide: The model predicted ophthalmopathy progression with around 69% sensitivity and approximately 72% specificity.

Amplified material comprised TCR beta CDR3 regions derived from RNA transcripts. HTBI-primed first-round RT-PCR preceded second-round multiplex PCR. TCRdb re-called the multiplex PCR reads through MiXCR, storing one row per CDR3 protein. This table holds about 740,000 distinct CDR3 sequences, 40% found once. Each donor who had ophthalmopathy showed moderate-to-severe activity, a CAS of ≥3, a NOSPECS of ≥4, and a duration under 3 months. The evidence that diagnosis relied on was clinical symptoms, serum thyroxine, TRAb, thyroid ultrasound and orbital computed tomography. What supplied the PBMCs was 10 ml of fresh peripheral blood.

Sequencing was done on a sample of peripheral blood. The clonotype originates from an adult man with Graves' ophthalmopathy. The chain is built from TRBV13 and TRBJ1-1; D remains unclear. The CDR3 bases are TGTGCCAGCGGCCCACGGAGAGGAAACACTGAAGCTTTCTTT. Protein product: CASGPRRGNTEAFF.